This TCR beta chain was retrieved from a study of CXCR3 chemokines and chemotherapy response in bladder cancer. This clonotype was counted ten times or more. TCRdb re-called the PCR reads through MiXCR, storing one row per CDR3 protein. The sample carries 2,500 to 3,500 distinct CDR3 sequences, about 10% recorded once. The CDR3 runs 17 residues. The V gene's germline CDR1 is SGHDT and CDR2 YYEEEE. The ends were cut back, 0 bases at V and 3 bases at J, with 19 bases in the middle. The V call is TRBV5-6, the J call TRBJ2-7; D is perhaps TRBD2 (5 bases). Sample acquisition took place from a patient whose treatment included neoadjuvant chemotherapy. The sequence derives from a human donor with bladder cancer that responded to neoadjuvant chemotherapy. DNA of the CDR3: TGTGCCAGCAGCTTGGGCTTCTACTCGCGGGCAAGCTACGAGCAGTACTTC. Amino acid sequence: CASSLGFYSRASYEQYF. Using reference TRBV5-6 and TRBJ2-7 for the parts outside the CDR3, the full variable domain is DAGVTQSPTHLIKTRGQQVTLRCSPKSGHDTVSWYQQALGQGPQFIFQYYEEEERQRGNFPDRFSGHQFPNYSSELNVNALLLGDSALYLCASSLGFYSRASYEQYFGPGTRLTVT.